This note documents a single T cell receptor beta chain sequence. The method was immunoSEQ multiplex PCR; TCRdb's version includes in-frame clones alone and lacks a portion of them. The data contain about 200,000 clones, over 85% of them seen just once; the ten biggest clones take up roughly 0.99%. These data belong to a study of T cell responses to AZD1222 COVID-19 vaccine. Sequencing was performed on peripheral blood, taken 28 days after the second AZD1222 dose. The origin of this receptor is an adult who received the AZD1222 COVID-19 vaccine.

CDR3 residues: CASSPGGSGANVLTF. The CDR3 DNA follows: TGTGCCAGCAGCCCAGGGGGATCTGGGGCCAACGTCCTGACTTTC. The rearrangement joins TRBV3-1 (or the pseudogene TRBV3-2) to TRBJ2-6, with 7 bases lining up with TRBD1. Germline V lookup: CDR1 LGHDT, CDR2 YNNKEL (reference sequence). V lost 4 bases to trimming and J lost 1 base; unmatched junction nucleotides: 1. The CDR3 spans 15 residues.